The next 9 T cell receptor beta chains were all read from a single sample in a study of shared clonotypes between healthy human individuals. Only in-frame clones appear in the TCRdb table, and some are missing; sequencing was by immunoSEQ multiplex PCR. The sample has roughly 660,000 clones, roughly 88% seen once; the top ten hold 34%. The sequenced material came from memory CD8+ T cells from PBMCs. Subset in this sample: CD45RO+ cells pooled with CCR7-negative TemRA cells. These TCRs come from a man aged 18 to 30 in good health. Some clones in this sample may be carry-over from other donors' samples.

Only one count was recorded for this clone. One end of the junction varies from germline; a read error may be responsible. The V call is TRBV4-3, the J call TRBJ1-1; D unclear. Per germline, CDR1 LGHNA and CDR2 YSLEER. The CDR3 length is 12 residues. Here the CDR3 DNA reads TGCGCCAGCAGCCCCGGGAACACGGAAGCTTTCTTT. The encoded protein is CASSPGNTEAFF.

The chain has TRBV11-2 and TRBJ2-7; D is unresolved. V lost 1 base and J 0 bases, leaving 7 bases between the germline ends. This CDR3 comprises 14 residues. Germline V gene lookup returns CDR1 SGHAT and CDR2 FQNNGV. The CDR3 DNA sequence: TGTGCCAGCAGCTTAGTTCCGCGCTCCTACGAGCAGTACTTC. Translating it yields CASSLVPRSYEQYF.

V gene TRBV7-7 combines with J gene TRBJ2-5; no clear D gene. This CDR3 comprises 13 residues. Looked up from germline, CDR1 is SSHAT and CDR2 is FNYEAQ (reference sequence). The V and J ends lost 1 base and 5 bases respectively, with 8 bases between them. As DNA, the CDR3 is TGTGCCAGCAGCTTAGGCCAAGGGGAGACCCAGTACTTC. The encoded protein is CASSLGQGETQYF.

Of note for this clone: One end of the junction varies from germline; a read error may be responsible. The rearrangement uses TRBV7-2 and TRBJ2-1, with D perhaps being TRBD1 or TRBD2 (5 bases each). CDR1 is SGHTA, CDR2 FQGNSA, per germline. The CDR3 covers 12 residues. For the CDR3, the DNA is TGTGCCAGCAGCCTAGCCGGGACTGAGCAGTTCTTC. This gives the protein CASSLAGTEQFF.

The V and J genes are TRBV4-3 and TRBJ1-2; tentative D call: TRBD1 (5 bases). CDR3 length: 15 residues. Germline V CDR1 and CDR2: LGHNA, YSLEER. The V gene lost 0 bases and the J gene lost 2 bases, with 10 bases spanning the gap. Written as DNA, the CDR3 is TGCGCCAGCAGCCAAGAACCACAGGTGAACTATGGCTACACCTTC. This sequence encodes CASSQEPQVNYGYTF.

This clone was seen a single time. The rearrangement joins TRBV9 to TRBJ2-2; D might be TRBD2 (5 bases). The CDR3 runs 17 residues. Germline CDR1 SGDLS, CDR2 YYNGEE. V was clipped by 0 bases and J by 6 bases, with 18 bases between them. The CDR3, as DNA: TGTGCCAGCAGCGTAGCTAGACTACCCGGTTTACCCGGGGAGCTGTTTTTT. It specifies CASSVARLPGLPGELFF.

This chain links TRBV13 with TRBJ1-1; tentative D call: TRBD1 (6 bases). This CDR3 has 13 residues. In germline, CDR1 is PRHDT, CDR2 FYEKMQ (reference sequence). Trimming removed 7 bases from V and 10 bases from J, with 19 bases in between. CDR3: CASTQTGLGSAFF. CDR3 in DNA: TGTGCCAGCACTCAAACAGGGCTGGGCTCAGCTTTCTTT. The full variable domain, with the rest looked up from reference TRBV13 and TRBJ1-1, is AAGVIQSPRHLIKEKRETATLKCYPIPRHDTVYWYQQGPGQDPQFLISFYEKMQSDKGSIPDRFSAQQFSDYHSELNMSSLELGDSALYFCASTQTGLGSAFFGQGTRLTVV.

The chain joins TRBV5-6 to TRBJ2-7, with 7 bases lining up with TRBD2. The CDR3 loop spans 15 amino acids. Germline-derived CDR1 and CDR2 are SGHDT and YYEEEE. Trimming removed 2 bases from V and 2 bases from J; junction bases left unmatched: 7. The CDR3 loop reads CASSFNGGGPYEQYF. In nucleotides, the CDR3 is TGTGCCAGCAGCTTTAATGGGGGAGGGCCCTACGAGCAGTACTTC.

The CDR3 DNA reads TGTGCCAGCGGAATCGGACTAGCCAAAAACATTCAGTACTTC. Amino acid sequence: CASGIGLAKNIQYF. The rearrangement links TRBV28 to TRBJ2-4, with D possibly being TRBD2 (5 bases). Germline V gene data show CDR1 as MDHEN and CDR2 as SYDVKM. The V end was cut by 8 bases, the J end by 0 bases, with 11 bases between. The CDR3 covers 14 residues.